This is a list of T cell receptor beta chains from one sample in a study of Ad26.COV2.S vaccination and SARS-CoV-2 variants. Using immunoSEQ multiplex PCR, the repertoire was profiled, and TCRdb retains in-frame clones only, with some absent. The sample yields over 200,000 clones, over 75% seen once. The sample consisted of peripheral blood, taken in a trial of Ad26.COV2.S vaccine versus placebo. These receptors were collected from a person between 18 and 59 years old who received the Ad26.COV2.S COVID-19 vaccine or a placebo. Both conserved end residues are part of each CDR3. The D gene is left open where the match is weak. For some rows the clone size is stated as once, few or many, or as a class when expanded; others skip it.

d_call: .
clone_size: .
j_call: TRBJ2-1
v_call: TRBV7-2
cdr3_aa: CASSFRARSEQFF
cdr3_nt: TGTGCCAGCAGCTTCCGGGCACGGAGTGAGCAGTTCTTC

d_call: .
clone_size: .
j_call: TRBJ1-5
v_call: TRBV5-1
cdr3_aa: CASSLEQLKGNQPQHF
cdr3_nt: TGCGCCAGCAGCTTGGAACAGTTGAAGGGGAATCAGCCCCAGCATTTT

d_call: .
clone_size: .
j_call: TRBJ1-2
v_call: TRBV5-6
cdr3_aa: CASSAGMGSNYGYTF
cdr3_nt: TGTGCCAGCAGCGCCGGAATGGGCAGCAACTATGGCTACACCTTC

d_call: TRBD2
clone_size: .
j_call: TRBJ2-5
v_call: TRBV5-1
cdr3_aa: CASSLSSSGSVIVSTQYF
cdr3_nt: TGCGCCAGCAGCTTGTCTTCTAGCGGGAGTGTTATTGTATCGACCCAGTACTTC

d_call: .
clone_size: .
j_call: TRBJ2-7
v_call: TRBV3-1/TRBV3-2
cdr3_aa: CASSQDSTTYEQYF
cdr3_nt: TGTGCCAGCAGCCAAGACAGTACCACCTACGAGCAGTACTTC

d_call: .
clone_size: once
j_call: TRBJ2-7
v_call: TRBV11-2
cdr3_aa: CASSFIRDGAIKYEQYF
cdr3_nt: TGTGCCAGCAGCTTCATCCGGGACGGCGCGATTAAATACGAGCAGTACTTC

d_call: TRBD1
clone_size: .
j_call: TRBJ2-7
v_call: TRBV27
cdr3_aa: CASRLAGTGGPSYEQYF
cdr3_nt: TGTGCCAGCAGGCTAGCCGGGACAGGGGGCCCCTCCTACGAGCAGTACTTC

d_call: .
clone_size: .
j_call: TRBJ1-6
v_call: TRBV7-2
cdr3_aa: CASSLVAVFSYNSPLHF
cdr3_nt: TGTGCCAGCAGCTTAGTAGCGGTTTTCTCCTATAATTCACCCCTCCACTTT

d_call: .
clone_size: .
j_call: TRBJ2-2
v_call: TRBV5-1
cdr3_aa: CASRPPRRGLIHTGELFF
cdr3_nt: TGCGCCAGCAGACCACCACGCAGGGGTCTAATCCACACCGGGGAGCTGTTTTTT

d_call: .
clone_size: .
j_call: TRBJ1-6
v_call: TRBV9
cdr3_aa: CASSVTAAGNSPLHF
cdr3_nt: TGTGCCAGCAGCGTTACAGCAGCCGGGAATTCACCCCTCCACTTT

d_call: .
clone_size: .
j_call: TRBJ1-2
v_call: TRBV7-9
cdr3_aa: CASSLGVGGYTF
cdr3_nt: TGTGCCAGCAGCTTAGGGGTCGGTGGCTACACCTTC

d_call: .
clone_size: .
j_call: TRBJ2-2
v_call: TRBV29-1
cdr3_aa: CSVHQGPNTGELFF
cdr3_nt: TGCAGCGTGCATCAGGGGCCGAACACCGGGGAGCTGTTTTTT

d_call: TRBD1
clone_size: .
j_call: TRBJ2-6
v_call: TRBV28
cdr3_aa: CASRPGQGDRGANVLTF
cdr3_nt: TGTGCCAGCAGACCGGGACAGGGGGACCGAGGGGCCAACGTCCTGACTTTC

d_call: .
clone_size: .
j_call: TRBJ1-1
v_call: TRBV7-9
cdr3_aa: CASSSGAYSTEAFF
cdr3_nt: TGTGCCAGCAGCAGCGGGGCATATAGCACTGAAGCTTTCTTT

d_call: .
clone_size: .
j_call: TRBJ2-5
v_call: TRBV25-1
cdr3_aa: CASSERGVLRETQYF
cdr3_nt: TGTGCCAGCAGTGAAAGGGGAGTGCTAAGAGAGACCCAGTACTTC

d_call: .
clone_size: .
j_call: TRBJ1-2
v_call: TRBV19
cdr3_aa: CASSIGAWGNYGYTF
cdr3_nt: TGTGCCAGTAGTATAGGGGCTTGGGGGAACTATGGCTACACCTTC

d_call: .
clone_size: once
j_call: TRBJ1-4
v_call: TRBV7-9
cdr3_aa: CASTWTANEKLFF
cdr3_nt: TGTGCCAGCACCTGGACGGCTAATGAAAAACTGTTTTTT

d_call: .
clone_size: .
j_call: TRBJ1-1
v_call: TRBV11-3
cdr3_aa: CASSLIQGTEAFF
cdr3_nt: TGTGCCAGCAGCTTAATTCAGGGAACTGAAGCTTTCTTT

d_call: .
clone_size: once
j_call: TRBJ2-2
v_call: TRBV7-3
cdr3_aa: CASSLGQRDTGELFF
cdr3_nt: TGTGCCAGCAGCTTAGGTCAAAGGGACACCGGGGAGCTGTTTTTT

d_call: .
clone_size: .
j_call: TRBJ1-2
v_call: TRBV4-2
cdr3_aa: CASSQDQGYYYGYTF
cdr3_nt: TGTGCCAGCAGCCAAGATCAGGGGTATTACTATGGCTACACCTTC

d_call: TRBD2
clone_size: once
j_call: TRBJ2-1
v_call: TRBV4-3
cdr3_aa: CASRRGLAGTWEQFF
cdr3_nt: TGCGCCAGTAGGCGGGGGCTAGCGGGGACCTGGGAGCAGTTCTTC

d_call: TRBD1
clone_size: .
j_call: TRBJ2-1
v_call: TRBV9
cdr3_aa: CASSVGTGDEQFF
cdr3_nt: TGTGCCAGCAGCGTGGGGACAGGGGATGAGCAGTTCTTC

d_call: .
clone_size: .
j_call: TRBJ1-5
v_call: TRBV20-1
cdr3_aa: CSASPDSRQPQHF
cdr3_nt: TGCAGTGCTAGTCCGGACAGCCGACAGCCCCAGCATTTT

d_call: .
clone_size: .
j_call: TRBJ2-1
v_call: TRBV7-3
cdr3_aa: CASSLTEVSYNEQFF
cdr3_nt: TGTGCCAGCAGCTTAACGGAGGTCTCCTACAATGAGCAGTTCTTC

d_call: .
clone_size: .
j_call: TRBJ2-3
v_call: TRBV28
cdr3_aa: CASRGAGQNTDTQYF
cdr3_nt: TGTGCCAGCAGGGGGGCGGGACAGAACACAGATACGCAGTATTTT

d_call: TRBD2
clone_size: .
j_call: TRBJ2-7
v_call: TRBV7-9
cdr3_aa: CASSPSSSGRGGGSYEQYF
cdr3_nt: TGTGCCAGCAGCCCAAGTTCTAGCGGGAGAGGGGGCGGCTCCTACGAGCAGTACTTC

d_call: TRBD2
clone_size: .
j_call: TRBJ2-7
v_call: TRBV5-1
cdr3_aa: CASSSPGTSGTYEQYF
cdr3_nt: TGCGCCAGCAGTTCCCCCGGGACTAGCGGTACCTACGAGCAGTACTTC

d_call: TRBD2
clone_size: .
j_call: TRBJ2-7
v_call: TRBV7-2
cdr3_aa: CASRNPGLAGSEQYF
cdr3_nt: TGTGCCAGCAGAAATCCGGGACTAGCGGGGTCCGAGCAGTACTTC

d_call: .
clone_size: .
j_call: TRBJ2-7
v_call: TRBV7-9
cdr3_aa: CASSLSQGRGYEQYF
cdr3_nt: TGTGCCAGCAGCTTATCCCAGGGTAGAGGCTACGAGCAGTACTTC

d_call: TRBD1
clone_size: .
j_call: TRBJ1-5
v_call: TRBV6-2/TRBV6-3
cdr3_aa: CASSDTGGRGQPQHF
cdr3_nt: TGTGCCAGCAGTGATACAGGGGGAAGGGGTCAGCCCCAGCATTTT

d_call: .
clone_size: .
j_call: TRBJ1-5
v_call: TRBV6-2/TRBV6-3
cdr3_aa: CASSYPNGWGGGNQPQHF
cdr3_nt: TGTGCCAGCAGTTACCCAAATGGATGGGGAGGTGGCAATCAGCCCCAGCATTTT

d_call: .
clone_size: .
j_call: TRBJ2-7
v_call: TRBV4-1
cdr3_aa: CASSQGQSPYEQYF
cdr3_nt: TGCGCCAGCAGCCAAGGCCAGTCACCCTACGAGCAGTACTTC

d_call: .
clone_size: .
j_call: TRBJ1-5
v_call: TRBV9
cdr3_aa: CASSAGQATGPQHF
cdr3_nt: TGTGCCAGCAGCGCAGGTCAGGCGACAGGGCCCCAGCATTTT

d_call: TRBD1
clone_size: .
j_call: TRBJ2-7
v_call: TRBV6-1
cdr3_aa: CASSEVGTGTYEQYF
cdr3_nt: TGTGCCAGCAGTGAGGTGGGGACAGGGACCTACGAGCAGTACTTC

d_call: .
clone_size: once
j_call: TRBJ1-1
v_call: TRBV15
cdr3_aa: CATSRDKFGRMNTEAFF
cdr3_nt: TGTGCCACCAGCAGAGATAAGTTCGGCAGGATGAACACTGAAGCTTTCTTT

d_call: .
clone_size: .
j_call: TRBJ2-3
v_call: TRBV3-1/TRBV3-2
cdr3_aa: CASSRAHTTDTQYF
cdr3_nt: TGTGCCAGCAGCCGCGCCCACACCACAGATACGCAGTATTTT

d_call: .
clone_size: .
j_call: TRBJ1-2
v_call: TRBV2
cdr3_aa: CASSVELFGYTF
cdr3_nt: TGTGCCAGCAGTGTAGAACTGTTTGGCTACACCTTC

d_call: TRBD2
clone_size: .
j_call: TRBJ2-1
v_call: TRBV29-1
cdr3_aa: CSARGLAGNEQFF
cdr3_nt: TGCAGCGCCCGAGGACTAGCAGGGAATGAGCAGTTCTTC

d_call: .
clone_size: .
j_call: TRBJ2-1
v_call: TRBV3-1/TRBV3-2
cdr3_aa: CASSQVPVSYNEQFF
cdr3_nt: TGTGCCAGCAGCCAAGTGCCAGTTTCCTACAATGAGCAGTTCTTC

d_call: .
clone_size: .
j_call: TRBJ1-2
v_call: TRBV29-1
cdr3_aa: CSVGGVQAYGYTF
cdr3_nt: TGCAGCGTTGGTGGGGTTCAGGCCTATGGCTACACCTTC

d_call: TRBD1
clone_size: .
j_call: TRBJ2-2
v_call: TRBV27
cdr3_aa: CASSPRTGLSGELFF
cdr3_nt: TGTGCCAGCAGTCCGCGGACAGGCTTAAGCGGGGAGCTGTTTTTT

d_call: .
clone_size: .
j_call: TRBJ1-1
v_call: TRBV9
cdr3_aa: CASSVLADNTEAFF
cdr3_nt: TGTGCCAGCAGCGTACTGGCGGACAACACTGAAGCTTTCTTT

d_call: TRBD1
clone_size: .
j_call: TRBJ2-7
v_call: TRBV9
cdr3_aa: CASSATRQGSGEQYF
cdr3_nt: TGTGCCAGCAGCGCGACCCGACAGGGGTCAGGCGAGCAGTACTTC

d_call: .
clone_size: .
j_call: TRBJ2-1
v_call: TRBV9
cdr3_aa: CASSPRSSYNEQFF
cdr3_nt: TGTGCCAGCAGCCCCCGGAGCTCCTACAATGAGCAGTTCTTC

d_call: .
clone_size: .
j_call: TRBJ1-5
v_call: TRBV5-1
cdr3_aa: CASSLGAGNQPQHF
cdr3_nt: TGCGCCAGCAGCTTGGGGGCAGGTAATCAGCCCCAGCATTTT

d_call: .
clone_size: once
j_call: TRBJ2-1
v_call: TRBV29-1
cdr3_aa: CSVSPGTAYNEQFF
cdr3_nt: TGCAGCGTCAGCCCCGGGACTGCATACAATGAGCAGTTCTTC

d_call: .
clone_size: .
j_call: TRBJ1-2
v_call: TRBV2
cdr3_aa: CASSDLGAARDGYTF
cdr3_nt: TGTGCCAGCAGTGACCTCGGGGCGGCGAGGGATGGCTACACCTTC

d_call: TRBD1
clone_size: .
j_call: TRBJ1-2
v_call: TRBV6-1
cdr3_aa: CASSEAGDSYGYTF
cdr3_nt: TGTGCCAGCAGTGAAGCGGGGGACAGCTATGGCTACACCTTC

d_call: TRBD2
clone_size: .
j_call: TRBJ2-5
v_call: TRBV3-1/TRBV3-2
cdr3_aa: CASSLGPGLLSRETQYF
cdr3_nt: TGTGCCAGCAGCCTCGGGCCGGGACTACTTTCGCGAGAGACCCAGTACTTC

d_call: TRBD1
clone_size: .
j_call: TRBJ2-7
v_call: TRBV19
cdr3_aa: CASSPGTDSYEQYF
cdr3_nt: TGTGCCAGTAGCCCGGGGACAGACTCCTACGAGCAGTACTTC

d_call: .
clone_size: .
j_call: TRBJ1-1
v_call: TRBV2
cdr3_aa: CASSEEAGTDEAFF
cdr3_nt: TGTGCCAGCAGTGAAGAGGCAGGGACGGATGAAGCTTTCTTT

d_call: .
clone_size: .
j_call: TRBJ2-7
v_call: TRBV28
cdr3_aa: CASGFGRGYEQYF
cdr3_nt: TGTGCCAGTGGGTTTGGCAGGGGCTACGAGCAGTACTTC

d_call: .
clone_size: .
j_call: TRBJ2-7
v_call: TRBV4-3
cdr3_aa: CASSQEVTPTPYEQYF
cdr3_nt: TGCGCCAGCAGCCAAGAAGTCACCCCTACCCCCTACGAGCAGTACTTC